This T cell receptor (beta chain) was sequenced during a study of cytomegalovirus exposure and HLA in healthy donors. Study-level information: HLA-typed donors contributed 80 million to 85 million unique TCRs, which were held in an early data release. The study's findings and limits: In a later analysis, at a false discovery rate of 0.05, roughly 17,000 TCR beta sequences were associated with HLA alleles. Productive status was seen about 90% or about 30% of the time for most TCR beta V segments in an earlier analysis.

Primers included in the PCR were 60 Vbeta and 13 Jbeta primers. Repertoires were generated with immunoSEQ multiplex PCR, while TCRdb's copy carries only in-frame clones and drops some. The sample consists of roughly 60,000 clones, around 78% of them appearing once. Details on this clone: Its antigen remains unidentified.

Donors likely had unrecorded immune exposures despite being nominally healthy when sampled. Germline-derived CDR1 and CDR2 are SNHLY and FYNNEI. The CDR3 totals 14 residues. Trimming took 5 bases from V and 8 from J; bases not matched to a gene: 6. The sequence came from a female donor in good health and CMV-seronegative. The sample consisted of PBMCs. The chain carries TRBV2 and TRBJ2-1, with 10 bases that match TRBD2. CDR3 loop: CASSFSGGGYEQFF. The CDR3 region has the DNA TGTGCCAGCAGTTTCAGCGGGGGGGGGTATGAGCAGTTCTTC.